The 29 T cell receptor beta chains reported below all come from one sample, sequenced in a study of early T cells in non-severe SARS-CoV-2 infection. TCRdb used MiXCR to reprocess the 5' RACE reads, holding one entry per CDR3 protein. The repertoire holds 45,000 to 60,000 distinct CDR3 sequences, with roughly 8% as singletons. Material: whole blood. These receptors came from an adult who was a healthcare worker with PCR-confirmed SARS-CoV-2 infection or an uninfected control (not recorded which).

This clonotype was found many times. The chain recombines TRBV7-9 with TRBJ2-7, with D perhaps being TRBD1 or TRBD2 (5 bases each). Per germline, CDR1 SEHNR and CDR2 FQNEAQ (reference sequence). Trimming removed 5 bases from V and 3 bases from J, with 17 bases in between. This CDR3 is built from 15 residues. This CDR3 is CASSLEGYYYYEQYF. CDR3 nucleotide sequence: TGTGCCAGCAGCCTCGAGGGGTACTACTACTACGAGCAGTACTTC. The whole variable domain, remainder taken from reference TRBV7-9 and TRBJ2-7, is DTGVSQNPRHKITKRGQNVTFRCDPISEHNRLYWYRQTLGQGPEFLTYFQNEAQLEKSRLLSDRFSAERPKGSFSTLEIQRTEQGDSAMYLCASSLEGYYYYEQYFGPGTRLTVT.

In its sample, this clonotype was seen once. The chain couples TRBV7-6 to TRBJ2-1; D ambiguous. CDR3 size: 11 residues. Per the germline V gene, CDR1 is SGHVS and CDR2 is FNYEAQ. V was shortened by 4 bases and J by 8 bases, with 6 bases between the two germline ends. Written as DNA, the CDR3 is TGTGCCAGCAGCTACCACTATGAGCAGTTCTTC. Translated: CASSYHYEQFF. Full variable domain (remainder filled in from reference TRBV7-6 and TRBJ2-1): GAGVSQSPRYKVTKRGQDVALRCDPISGHVSLYWYRQALGQGPEFLTYFNYEAQQDKSGLPNDRFSAERPEGSISTLTIQRTEQRDSAMYRCASSYHYEQFFGPGTRLTVL.

This chain uses TRBV27 with TRBJ2-1, with 9 nucleotides matching TRBD2. The CDR3 has 17 residues. The J segment lost 0 bases and the V segment lost 6 bases, leaving 9 bases of the junction unmatched. Germline loops: CDR1 MNHEY, CDR2 SMNVEV (reference sequence). CDR3 in DNA: TGTGCCAGCAGACTCACTAGCGGGCTTCGCTCCTACAATGAGCAGTTCTTC. Residues: CASRLTSGLRSYNEQFF.

This clonotype is medium-sized within its sample. The chain carries TRBV21-1 and TRBJ1-1. TRBV21-1 is flagged as a pseudogene. The CDR3 consists of 16 residues. The CDR3 DNA reads TGTGCCAGCAGCAAAGCGCTAGCGGAAATGAACACTGAAGCTTTCTTT. Its translation: CASSKALAEMNTEAFF.

The chain is built from TRBV4-2 and TRBJ2-7; no reliable D call. CDR3 length equals 13 residues. The germline CDR1 and CDR2 sequences are LGHNA and YNFKEQ. The V end was cut by 0 bases, the J end by 8 bases, with 11 bases between. CDR3 in DNA: TGTGCCAGCAGCCAAGAGATACGGTGTAAGCAGTACTTC. Its translation: CASSQEIRCKQYF.

This clonotype was seen ten or more times. V and J are TRBV23-1 and TRBJ2-2, with D maybe TRBD1 (6 bases). TRBV23-1 is labeled an ORF, and its function is uncertain. Trimming pared 4 bases from V and 6 bases from J, leaving 15 bases between. This CDR3 is built from 15 residues. The CDR3 DNA follows: TGCGCCAGCAGTCTTCCTTCCAGGGGATCCGGGGAGCTGTTTTTT. Its protein product is CASSLPSRGSGELFF.

The chain recombines TRBV7-3 with TRBJ2-1; TRBD2 matches at 8 bases. V was pared by 5 bases and J by 4 bases, with 7 bases of the junction left unmatched. This CDR3 is 15 amino acids long. The V gene's germline CDR1 is SGHTA and CDR2 FQGTGA. The DNA of the CDR3 is TGTGCCAGCAGCCCCCAGCGGGAGTTTTACAATGAGCAGTTCTTC. This encodes CASSPQREFYNEQFF.

This clonotype came up many times. V and J are TRBV13 and TRBJ2-1; D tentatively fits TRBD1 or TRBD2 (5 bases each). Germline CDR1 is PRHDT and CDR2 is FYEKMQ (reference sequence). The CDR3 sequence is 13 residues long. The V gene lost 5 bases and the J gene lost 10 bases, with 15 bases spanning the gap. The chain's CDR3 is CASSPKRGREQFF. The CDR3 region has the DNA TGTGCCAGCAGCCCTAAACGGGGACGGGAGCAGTTCTTC. The whole variable domain, remainder taken from reference TRBV13 and TRBJ2-1, is AAGVIQSPRHLIKEKRETATLKCYPIPRHDTVYWYQQGPGQDPQFLISFYEKMQSDKGSIPDRFSAQQFSDYHSELNMSSLELGDSALYFCASSPKRGREQFFGPGTRLTVL.

This clonotype has a handful of counts. This chain uses TRBV6-4 with TRBJ2-1; D is perhaps TRBD1 (6 bases). The CDR3 totals 16 residues. Per germline, CDR1 MRHNA and CDR2 SNTAGT. Trimming removed 8 bases from V and 4 bases from J, with 21 bases in between. CDR3 in amino acids: CASAPNARGTYNEQFF. CDR3 DNA: TGTGCCAGCGCTCCCAACGCCAGGGGTACGTACAATGAGCAGTTCTTC.

This clonotype was picked up many times. This chain joins TRBV29-1 and TRBJ2-7, with 12 bases aligning to TRBD1. CDR3 size: 15 residues. Germline V CDR1 and CDR2: SQVTM, ANQGSEA. The J segment lost 3 bases and the V segment lost 5 bases, leaving 8 bases of the junction unmatched. The CDR3 nucleotides are TGCAGCGTTTCCGGGACAGGGGGCAGTAACTACGAGCAGTACTTC. This encodes CSVSGTGGSNYEQYF.

This chain connects TRBV6-5 to TRBJ2-7; no definite D call. Germline CDR1 MNHEY, CDR2 SVGAGI. V gave up 0 bases and J gave up 0 bases, with 12 bases separating them. The CDR3 is 16 amino acids. The CDR3 DNA reads TGTGCCAGCAGTTACTCGTTCAGTGGAAGCTCCTACGAGCAGTACTTC. It translates to CASSYSFSGSSYEQYF.

The table lists this clonotype with many counts. The rearrangement links TRBV7-2 to TRBJ2-5; 9 nucleotides line up with TRBD1. Germline assignment: CDR1 SGHTA and CDR2 FQGNSA. The ends lost 4 bases at V and 5 bases at J; junction bases unmatched: 5. The CDR3 has 14 residues. For the CDR3, the DNA is TGTGCCAGCAGCTCGAACAGGGGGCGGGAGACCCAGTACTTC. This sequence encodes CASSSNRGRETQYF.

This clonotype has only a few counts. J is TRBJ2-1 and V is TRBV19; weak D call: TRBD2 (7 bases). V was trimmed by 3 bases and J by 8 bases, leaving 11 bases between them. This CDR3 spans 13 amino acids. Germline CDR1 LNHDA, CDR2 SQIVND (reference sequence). CDR3 region: CASSIGGHDEQFF. The CDR3 DNA reads TGTGCCAGTAGTATCGGGGGGCATGATGAGCAGTTCTTC.

This clonotype occurred many times. The rearrangement joins TRBV18 to TRBJ2-7; weak D call: TRBD1 (5 bases). This CDR3 spans 11 amino acids. In germline, CDR1 is KGHSH, CDR2 LQKENI. The V and J ends lost 8 bases and 5 bases respectively, with 10 bases between them. CDR3 nucleotide sequence: TGTGCCAGCAGCCTAGGGGACGAGCAGTACTTC. This sequence encodes CASSLGDEQYF.

The chain recombines TRBV5-6 with TRBJ2-7; the D gene is possibly TRBD2 (5 bases). This CDR3 comprises 14 residues. Germline V gene data show CDR1 as SGHDT and CDR2 as YYEEEE. The V and J ends lost 2 bases and 0 bases respectively, with 9 bases between them. CDR3 DNA sequence: TGTGCCAGCAGCTTCGGACTGGCCTCCTACGAGCAGTACTTC. Translated, it gives CASSFGLASYEQYF.

The table lists this clonotype with many counts. The chain combines TRBV7-9 with TRBJ2-1; D call uncertain. Germline V CDR1 and CDR2: SEHNR, FQNEAQ (reference sequence). V gave up 4 bases and J gave up 10 bases, with 20 bases separating them. This CDR3 is 15 amino acids long. The CDR3 protein is CASSSTSVIIKEQFF. The CDR3 DNA reads TGTGCCAGCAGCTCAACTTCCGTCATTATCAAAGAGCAGTTCTTC.

This clonotype appeared many times. The rearrangement links TRBV6-5 to TRBJ1-1; 8 bases map to TRBD1. V lost 0 bases to trimming and J lost 5 bases; unmatched junction nucleotides: 2. CDR1 and CDR2 (germline): MNHEY, SVGAGI. The CDR3 has 14 amino acids. The DNA for the CDR3 is TGTGCCAGCAGTTACTCCAGGGGGCATACTGAAGCTTTCTTT. Protein product: CASSYSRGHTEAFF.

V is TRBV4-2 and J is TRBJ2-1; 10 bases map to TRBD2. From germline, CDR1 is LGHNA and CDR2 YNFKEQ. CDR3 length: 13 residues. The CDR3 loop is CARRTSGVGEQFF. The DNA for the CDR3 is TGTGCTAGGCGGACTAGCGGAGTGGGTGAGCAGTTCTTC.

CDR3 amino acids: CASSFGDIQYF. CDR3 sequence (DNA): TGTGCCAGCAGCTTCGGGGACATTCAGTACTTC. This chain links TRBV5-4 with TRBJ2-4, with a tentative D call TRBD2 (5 bases). This CDR3 comprises 11 residues. Germline assignment: CDR1 SGHNT and CDR2 YYREEE (reference sequence). V gave up 2 bases and J gave up 8 bases, with 5 bases separating them.

This clonotype was observed at least ten times. The gene calls are TRBV27 and TRBJ2-3, with 8 bases lining up with TRBD1. This CDR3 spans 13 amino acids. Germline V gives CDR1 MNHEY, CDR2 SMNVEV (reference sequence). V shed 8 bases, J shed 4 bases, and the junction held 5 bases outside the gene matches. The CDR3 loop reads CASFRGPADTQYF. The CDR3 coding sequence is TGTGCCAGCTTCAGGGGGCCCGCAGATACGCAGTATTTT.

This clonotype has ten or more counts. This rearrangement joins TRBV20-1 to TRBJ1-6; no clear D. This CDR3 is 15 amino acids long. CDR1 DFQATT and CDR2 SNEGSKA come from the germline V gene (reference sequence). Between the trimmed V and J ends, which lost 3 bases and 6 bases, there was a span of 15 bases. The CDR3 coding sequence is TGCAGTGCTAGCCCTCGGCAGCGGACTAATTCACCCCTCCACTTT. Amino acids: CSASPRQRTNSPLHF.

This chain joins TRBV7-3 and TRBJ2-2; tentative D call: TRBD1 (6 bases). The V gene lost 5 bases and the J gene lost 7 bases, with 14 bases spanning the gap. This CDR3 region has 14 residues. Germline V CDR1 and CDR2: SGHTA, FQGTGA. The CDR3 DNA reads TGTGCCAGCAGCCTCGGACAGATCGGCGGGGAGCTGTTTTTT. Translating it yields CASSLGQIGGELFF.

A few counts support this clonotype. This chain links TRBV5-1 with TRBJ2-3; D gene unclear. Trimming shortened V by 0 bases and J by 0 bases, and 5 bases separated the two germline ends. Germline-derived CDR1 and CDR2 are SGHRS and YFSETQ. The CDR3 spans 14 residues. The CDR3, as DNA: TGCGCCAGCAGCTTGGAACATAGCACAGATACGCAGTATTTT. Translating it yields CASSLEHSTDTQYF.

The chain combines TRBV28 with TRBJ2-7; 7 positions agree with TRBD2. CDR3 length: 14 amino acids. V dropped 7 bases and J dropped 2; count of bases not matched to a gene: 8. The germline V gene encodes CDR1 MDHEN and CDR2 SYDVKM. CDR3 in amino acids: CASTSSGAPYEQYF. DNA for the CDR3: TGTGCCAGCACCTCAAGCGGGGCGCCCTACGAGCAGTACTTC.

This clonotype was seen a single time. The rearrangement joins TRBV2 to TRBJ2-7; D unresolved. Per the germline V gene, CDR1 is SNHLY and CDR2 is FYNNEI. The V end lost 8 bases, the J end lost 1 base, and 15 bases lay between the germline ends. The CDR3 sequence is 14 residues long. CDR3 coding DNA: TGTGCCAGCTCCATCGAGGCGCGATCCTACGAGCAGTACTTC. It specifies CASSIEARSYEQYF.

This clonotype came up many times. The chain has TRBV7-2 and TRBJ2-3; D is unclear. The CDR3 is made up of 18 amino acids. The V and J ends lost 1 base and 0 bases respectively, with 17 bases between them. In germline, CDR1 is SGHTA, CDR2 FQGNSA. The CDR3 is CASSLGARTHTSTDTQYF. The DNA of the CDR3 is TGTGCCAGCAGCTTAGGAGCACGGACCCATACGAGCACAGATACGCAGTATTTT.

Comment on this clonotype: Being one base from a much bigger clone, this may be a read error. The rearrangement links TRBV7-7 to TRBJ2-5; D remains ambiguous. Looked up from germline, CDR1 is SSHAT and CDR2 is FNYEAQ (reference sequence). CDR3 length: 13 amino acids. CDR3 sequence (DNA): TGTGCCAGCAGCTTATACAACCAAGAGTCCCAGTACTTC. It is translated as CASSLYNQESQYF.

V usage is TRBV28 and J usage is TRBJ1-5; D uncertain. Germline V lookup: CDR1 MDHEN, CDR2 SYDVKM. The V gene lost 2 bases and the J gene lost 6 bases, with 8 bases spanning the gap. There are 13 residues in the CDR3. The CDR3 protein is CASSLPVGQPQHF. CDR3 sequence (DNA): TGTGCCAGCAGTTTACCCGTGGGTCAGCCCCAGCATTTT.

Many counts were recorded for this clonotype. V gene TRBV5-4 combines with J gene TRBJ2-3; D is uncertain. Germline lookup yields CDR1 SGHNT and CDR2 YYREEE (reference sequence). This CDR3 region has 14 residues. Trimming shortened V by 4 bases and J by 0 bases, and 9 bases separated the two germline ends. The CDR3 nucleotides are TGTGCCAGCAGCCTGGAACGGAGCACAGATACGCAGTATTTT. Translation: CASSLERSTDTQYF.